This TCR beta chain was found in a study of human T cells and chemical hapten exposure. About the research overall: Patients having alopecia areata, totalis or universalis were mostly female.

Indicated time point: patch test 1, 2 weeks after DPC sensitization. Treatment: therapeutic diphenylcyclopropenone sensitization with weekly scalp DPC. This CDR3 is built from 13 residues. The germline V gene has CDR1 SGHTA and CDR2 FQGNSA. The trim removed 4 bases at V and 3 bases at J, leaving 1 base unmatched. During construction of the library, unique molecular identifiers were attached to individual cDNA molecules for quantitative, reproducible TCR counting. TCRdb ran MiXCR on the RACE reads and lists one entry per CDR3 protein. The profile shows about 340,000 distinct CDR3 sequences, 6% to 8.5% of them singletons.

This chain joins TRBV7-2 and TRBJ2-7; 9 bases agree with TRBD2. The sequence was obtained from a woman younger than 35 with alopecia areata. Some clones in this sample may be carry-over from other donors' samples. The source was whole blood, collected in connection with sensitization to the hapten diphenylcyclopropenone (DPC). The CDR3 sequence is CASSSSGVYEQYF. Here the CDR3 DNA reads TGTGCCAGCAGCTCTAGCGGGGTCTACGAGCAGTACTTC.